This TCR beta chain emerged from a study of stem cell transplantation in POMP-related autoinflammatory disease. Study overall: CD8+ T cells were low and CD4+ cells naive-skewed before transplant.

V trimming: 6 bases; J trimming: 1 base; junction bases outside the gene matches: 6. The CDR3 consists of 16 residues. The V gene's germline CDR1 is LNHDA and CDR2 SQIVND (reference sequence). Findings and limits, study-wide: Unique TRB V-J gene pairings were limited in number in patients with PRAID.

Using immunoSEQ multiplex PCR, the repertoire was profiled, and TCRdb retains in-frame clones only, with some absent. The sample comprises over 60,000 clones, just over 90% of which are singletons, and about 0.71% rests with the top ten. Notes on this clone: Its antigen is not identified.

The sequencing here drew on CD4+ T cells from PBMCs, taken after stem cell transplantation. The chain has TRBV19 and TRBJ2-1; 10 nucleotides match TRBD1. This receptor was obtained from a human patient with POMP-related autoinflammation and immune dysregulation (PRAID). The graft donor may have given rise to some T cells. The CDR3 DNA sequence: TGTGCCAGTAGCTATGGGACAGGGGCGTCCTACAATGAGCAGTTCTTC. As protein: CASSYGTGASYNEQFF.